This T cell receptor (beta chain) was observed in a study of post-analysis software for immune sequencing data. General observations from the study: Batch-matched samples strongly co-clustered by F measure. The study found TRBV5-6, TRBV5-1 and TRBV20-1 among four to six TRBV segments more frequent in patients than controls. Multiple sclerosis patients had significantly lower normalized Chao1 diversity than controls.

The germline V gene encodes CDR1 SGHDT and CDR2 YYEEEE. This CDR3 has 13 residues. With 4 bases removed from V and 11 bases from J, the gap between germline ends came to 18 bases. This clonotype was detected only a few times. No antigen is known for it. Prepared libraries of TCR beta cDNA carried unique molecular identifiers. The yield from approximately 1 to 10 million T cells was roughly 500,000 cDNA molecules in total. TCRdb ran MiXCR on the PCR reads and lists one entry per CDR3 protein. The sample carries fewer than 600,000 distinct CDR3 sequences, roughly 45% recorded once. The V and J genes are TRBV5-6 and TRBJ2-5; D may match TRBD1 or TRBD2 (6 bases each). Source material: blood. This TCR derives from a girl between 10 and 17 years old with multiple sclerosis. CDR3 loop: CASSAGFQGGQYF. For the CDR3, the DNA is TGTGCCAGCAGCGCGGGATTCCAAGGGGGGCAGTACTTC.